This entry lists 31 T cell receptor beta chains sequenced from one sample in a study of OX40 agonist ivuxolimab in advanced cancers. Libraries were prepared by immunoSEQ multiplex PCR; TCRdb keeps only in-frame clonotypes and omits some of them. This table has about 66,000 clones, about nine tenths appearing once. Material: CD4+ or CD8+ T cells sorted from blood, obtained in a trial of the OX40 agonist ivuxolimab. The source is an adult with an advanced solid tumor such as melanoma, head and neck, liver or kidney cancer.

The V gene is TRBV18, the J gene TRBJ1-2; perhaps TRBD1 as D (5 bases). Germline CDR1 is KGHSH and CDR2 is LQKENI. V gave up 5 bases and J gave up 6 bases, with 16 bases separating them. CDR3 length equals 14 residues. The CDR3 loop reads CASSAGTGGDGYTF. CDR3 DNA sequence: TGTGCCAGCTCAGCAGGGACGGGTGGCGATGGCTACACCTTC.

This clone was picked up one time. The CDR3 spells CASSLLGHRSGNTIYF. Written as DNA, the CDR3 is TGCGCCAGCAGCTTGCTAGGACACCGCTCTGGAAACACCATATATTTT. This chain connects TRBV5-1 to TRBJ1-3, with D possibly being TRBD1 (5 bases). The CDR3 loop spans 16 amino acids. V was clipped by 1 base and J by 0 bases, with 11 bases between them. Germline lookup yields CDR1 SGHRS and CDR2 YFSETQ.

J is TRBJ1-4 and V is TRBV19, with D maybe TRBD1 (5 bases). The length of the CDR3 is 17 residues. Germline lookup yields CDR1 LNHDA and CDR2 SQIVND (reference sequence). Trimming pared 1 base from V and 0 bases from J, leaving 12 bases between. The CDR3 region is CASSIGQSPATNEKLFF. Written as DNA, the CDR3 is TGTGCCAGTAGTATAGGACAGAGTCCTGCAACTAATGAAAAACTGTTTTTT. The full variable domain, in which reference TRBV19 and TRBJ1-4 provide the parts outside the CDR3, is DGGITQSPKYLFRKEGQNVTLSCEQNLNHDAMYWYRQDPGQGLRLIYYSQIVNDFQKGDIAEGYSVSREKKESFPLTVTSAQKNPTAFYLCASSIGQSPATNEKLFFGSGTQLSVL.

The chain is built from TRBV28 and TRBJ1-5; 7 positions match TRBD1. Germline V gives CDR1 MDHEN, CDR2 SYDVKM. The CDR3 sequence is 15 residues long. V shed 9 bases and J 5 bases; nucleotides not matched to a gene: 13. The CDR3 DNA sequence: TGTGCCAGTCGGGACATGACAGGGCCCCATCAGCCCCAGCATTTT. Its translation is CASRDMTGPHQPQHF.

The chain is built from TRBV6-5 and TRBJ2-7; no clear D gene. Looked up from germline, CDR1 is MNHEY and CDR2 is SVGAGI. Trimming shortened V by 2 bases and J by 8 bases, and 10 bases separated the two germline ends. There are 12 residues in the CDR3. This chain's CDR3 is CASSYNFYKQYF. Written as DNA, the CDR3 is TGTGCCAGCAGTTACAATTTCTATAAGCAGTACTTC.

This clone was recorded many times. The V and J genes are TRBV11-2 and TRBJ2-6, with unresolved D. Per the germline V gene, CDR1 is SGHAT and CDR2 is FQNNGV. The V gene lost 5 bases and the J gene lost 0 bases, with 11 bases spanning the gap. The CDR3 has 16 amino acids. CDR3 DNA sequence: TGTGCCAGCAGCCAAACCTTTGGCTCTGGGGCCAACGTCCTGACTTTC. Translating gives CASSQTFGSGANVLTF.

This chain uses TRBV4-2 with TRBJ1-1; 9 bases align to TRBD1. Trimming took 2 bases from V and 5 from J; bases not matched to a gene: 18. This CDR3 has 19 amino acids. Germline CDR1 LGHNA, CDR2 YNFKEQ. The CDR3 DNA follows: TGTGCCAGCAGCCAAAGTCCCGGGACAGGGAGTCGGAGTGAAACTGAAGCTTTCTTT. Residues: CASSQSPGTGSRSETEAFF.

The chain joins TRBV9 to TRBJ2-3; unclear D gene. Germline loops: CDR1 SGDLS, CDR2 YYNGEE. The CDR3 spans 12 residues. V lost 1 base, J lost 2 bases, and 2 bases lay in between. The CDR3 here is CASSVHTDTQYF. The DNA for the CDR3 is TGTGCCAGCAGCGTACACACAGATACGCAGTATTTT.

The rearrangement joins TRBV6-4 to TRBJ1-3, with 8 bases that match TRBD1. The CDR3 spans 15 residues. Germline V gene sequence: CDR1 MRHNA, CDR2 SNTAGT. J lost 3 bases, V lost 5 bases, and 6 bases had no gene match. The DNA for the CDR3 is TGTGCCAGCAGTAACCAGGGGGCCGGTGGAAACACCATATATTTT. Protein sequence: CASSNQGAGGNTIYF.

J is TRBJ1-1 and V is TRBV7-9, with unresolved D. The CDR3 is 13 amino acids. The germline gives CDR1 SEHNR, CDR2 FQNEAQ (reference sequence). Deletions cut 2 bases from V and 3 bases from J, with 7 bases between. The CDR3 sequence is CASSLFEDTEAFF. The CDR3 DNA sequence: TGTGCCAGCAGCTTATTTGAGGACACTGAAGCTTTCTTT. The variable domain in full, completed from reference TRBV7-9 and TRBJ1-1, reads DTGVSQNPRHKITKRGQNVTFRCDPISEHNRLYWYRQTLGQGPEFLTYFQNEAQLEKSRLLSDRFSAERPKGSFSTLEIQRTEQGDSAMYLCASSLFEDTEAFFGQGTRLTVV.

This clone has only a few counts. The V gene is TRBV6-6, the J gene TRBJ2-7; 9 bases map to TRBD1. Losses at the gene ends were 7 bases for V and 2 bases for J; bases not matched to a gene: 6. CDR3 length: 14 residues. Germline CDR1 reads MNHNY; CDR2 reads SVGAGI (reference sequence). The CDR3 loop is CASNGDRGTYEQYF. In DNA, the CDR3 is TGTGCCAGCAATGGAGACAGGGGGACCTACGAGCAGTACTTC.

The chain recombines TRBV11-3 with TRBJ2-3, with D possibly TRBD2 on 7 matching bases. This CDR3 comprises 15 residues. V was clipped by 5 bases and J by 4 bases, with 16 bases between them. The V gene's germline CDR1 is SGHNT and CDR2 YENEEA. The CDR3 loop is CASSENAGASDTQYF. DNA for the CDR3: TGTGCCAGCAGCGAGAATGCGGGGGCATCAGATACGCAGTATTTT. Full variable domain (remainder filled in from reference TRBV11-3 and TRBJ2-3): EAGVVQSPRYKIIEKKQPVAFWCNPISGHNTLYWYLQNLGQGPELLIRYENEEAVDDSQLPKDRFSAERLKGVDSTLKIQPAELGDSAVYLCASSENAGASDTQYFGPGTRLTVL.

The J gene is TRBJ2-5, the V gene TRBV5-1; tentatively, D is TRBD1 or TRBD2 (5 bases each). Germline V gene sequence: CDR1 SGHRS, CDR2 YFSETQ. The CDR3 covers 16 residues. Between the trimmed V and J ends, which lost 4 bases and 2 bases, there was a span of 18 bases. CDR3 sequence: CASSASPGPGQETQYF. As DNA, the CDR3 is TGCGCCAGCAGCGCGAGCCCGGGGCCCGGACAAGAGACCCAGTACTTC.

The chain couples TRBV5-1 to TRBJ2-2; weak D call: TRBD2 (7 bases). Per germline, CDR1 SGHRS and CDR2 YFSETQ. CDR3 size: 14 residues. The V end lost 2 bases, the J end lost 4 bases, and 9 bases lay between the germline ends. CDR3 nucleotide sequence: TGCGCCAGCAGCTTCGGGGGGCCCACCGGGGAGCTGTTTTTT. Encoded protein: CASSFGGPTGELFF.

This clone was observed a single time. The rearrangement joins TRBV2 to TRBJ2-6, with D possibly matching TRBD2 (5 bases). Per the germline V gene, CDR1 is SNHLY and CDR2 is FYNNEI. This CDR3 region has 19 residues. V dropped 4 bases and J dropped 0 bases, with 19 bases sitting between them. CDR3 DNA sequence: TGTGCCAGCAGTGTGGTCGGGGTTTTGACCCTCTCTGGGGCCAACGTCCTGACTTTC. This gives the protein CASSVVGVLTLSGANVLTF.

The chain couples TRBV18 to TRBJ2-1; D possibly corresponds to TRBD2 (5 bases). The ends were cut back, 4 bases at V and 9 bases at J, with 7 bases in the middle. Germline-derived CDR1 and CDR2 are KGHSH and LQKENI. The CDR3 is 11 residues long. CDR3: CASSLLAEQFF. DNA of the CDR3: TGTGCCAGCTCACTCCTAGCTGAGCAGTTCTTC.

The rearrangement uses TRBV5-6 and TRBJ1-1, with 10 bases that match TRBD1. V lost 7 bases, J lost 4 bases, and 10 bases stayed unmatched. Germline V gene data show CDR1 as SGHDT and CDR2 as YYEEEE. The CDR3 has 15 residues. CDR3 amino acids: CASSGTGDVGTEAFF. The CDR3 region has the DNA TGTGCCAGCTCGGGGACAGGGGACGTGGGCACTGAAGCTTTCTTT. The full variable domain, with the rest looked up from reference TRBV5-6 and TRBJ1-1, is DAGVTQSPTHLIKTRGQQVTLRCSPKSGHDTVSWYQQALGQGPQFIFQYYEEEERQRGNFPDRFSGHQFPNYSSELNVNALLLGDSALYLCASSGTGDVGTEAFFGQGTRLTVV.

This clone was recorded only once. The CDR3 protein is CASSVGGMGRSYNSPLHF. CDR3 bases: TGTGCCAGCAGCGTAGGCGGTATGGGACGCTCCTATAATTCACCCCTCCACTTT. The chain combines TRBV9 with TRBJ1-6; possibly TRBD1 for D (5 bases). The CDR3 sequence is 18 residues long. The germline V gene encodes CDR1 SGDLS and CDR2 YYNGEE. The V end lost 0 bases, the J end lost 0 bases, and 13 bases lay between the germline ends.

This chain links TRBV9 with TRBJ2-5; 7 bases are shared with TRBD1. CDR1 is SGDLS, CDR2 YYNGEE, per germline. The V gene end was trimmed by 3 bases and the J gene end by 5 bases; junction bases not matched to a gene: 4. This CDR3 contains 13 residues. The CDR3 nucleotides read TGTGCCAGCAGCGCCGACAGGGCTGAGACCCAGTACTTC. Translated: CASSADRAETQYF.

This clone appeared once. J is TRBJ2-5 and V is TRBV2; TRBD1 agrees at 10 bases. CDR3 size: 12 residues. Trimming removed 8 bases from V and 5 bases from J; junction bases left unmatched: 2. Germline CDR1 and CDR2: SNHLY and FYNNEI. The CDR3 sequence is CASRTGGETQYF. The CDR3 bases are TGTGCCAGCCGGACAGGGGGGGAGACCCAGTACTTC.

This sequence joins TRBV7-3 and TRBJ1-1; D not certain. The CDR3 is 14 residues long. Per germline, CDR1 SGHTA and CDR2 FQGTGA. Trimming cost V 2 bases and J 3 bases, with 10 bases left between them. In DNA, the CDR3 is TGTGCCAGCAGCTTAGGATCGGGAGACACTGAAGCTTTCTTT. It encodes CASSLGSGDTEAFF.

The rearrangement links TRBV5-1 to TRBJ1-6; unclear D gene. The CDR3 covers 14 residues. CDR1 is SGHRS and CDR2 is YFSETQ in the germline V gene. Trimming removed 4 bases from V and 11 bases from J, with 16 bases in between. In DNA, the CDR3 is TGCGCCAGCAGCCTTGGGAACTGGGATCCACCCCTCCACTTT. Its protein product is CASSLGNWDPPLHF.

The chain uses TRBV11-1 and TRBJ1-3, with 7 positions matching TRBD1. Trimming took 5 bases from V and 7 from J; bases not matched to a gene: 8. This CDR3 comprises 14 residues. Germline V CDR1 and CDR2: SGHAT, FQDESV (reference sequence). CDR3 nucleotides: TGTGCCAGCAGCCCCGACAGGGACCGGAACACCATATATTTT. It specifies CASSPDRDRNTIYF.

The DNA for the CDR3 is TGCGCCAGCAGCCCCCGGACTAGCGGGACCACAGATACGCAGTATTTT. Residues: CASSPRTSGTTDTQYF. The rearrangement uses TRBV5-1 and TRBJ2-3; 12 bases are shared with TRBD2. V was clipped by 4 bases and J by 2 bases; unmatched bases: 5. Germline V gives CDR1 SGHRS, CDR2 YFSETQ. CDR3 size: 16 residues.

This rearrangement joins TRBV30 to TRBJ1-4; possible D gene TRBD1, 6 bases. The CDR3 extends over 16 amino acids. V lost 1 base and J lost 5, with 17 bases in between. CDR1 GTSNPN and CDR2 SVGIG come from the germline V gene (reference sequence). The CDR3 DNA follows: TGTGCCTGGAGTGCCCTTTCGACAGGTTTGAATGAAAAACTGTTTTTT. Residues: CAWSALSTGLNEKLFF.

This chain joins TRBV28 and TRBJ1-6; 7 bases are a match to TRBD1. The CDR3 contains 15 residues. The V and J ends lost 11 bases and 4 bases, in that order; junction bases with no gene match: 11. Per germline, CDR1 MDHEN and CDR2 SYDVKM. Written as DNA, the CDR3 is TGTGCCGGGGCCGACAGGGCCACTTATAATTCACCCCTCCACTTT. It specifies CAGADRATYNSPLHF.

J is TRBJ1-2 and V is TRBV19; no clear D. The CDR3 runs to 14 residues. Per the germline V gene, CDR1 is LNHDA and CDR2 is SQIVND (reference sequence). V was clipped by 3 bases and J by 2 bases, with 10 bases between them. CDR3 in amino acids: CASSIPPGNYGYTF. The CDR3 coding sequence is TGTGCCAGTAGTATCCCGCCGGGGAACTATGGCTACACCTTC.

Sample share makes this clone medium-sized. The V and J genes are TRBV7-6 and TRBJ2-7; the D gene is possibly TRBD1 (5 bases). The germline V gene has CDR1 SGHVS and CDR2 FNYEAQ. CDR3 length: 14 amino acids. Deletions cut 0 bases from V and 3 bases from J, with 9 bases between. In DNA form, the CDR3 reads TGTGCCAGCAGCTTAGCAGGGGCCGACTACGAGCAGTACTTC. Amino acid sequence: CASSLAGADYEQYF.

This sequence joins TRBV12-5 and TRBJ1-1; no definite D call. Germline CDR1 reads LGHNT; CDR2 reads FRNRAP. The CDR3 spans 13 residues. Trimming shortened V by 3 bases and J by 2 bases, and 7 bases separated the two germline ends. CDR3: CASGLNPNTEAFF. Here the CDR3 DNA reads TGTGCTAGTGGTTTAAATCCCAACACTGAAGCTTTCTTT.

The V and J genes are TRBV6-1 and TRBJ2-3; D remains unclear. The CDR3 sequence is 14 residues long. V was trimmed by 5 bases and J by 2 bases, leaving 11 bases between them. Germline assignment: CDR1 MNHNS and CDR2 SASEGT. The CDR3: CASSSRRFTDTQYF. In DNA form, the CDR3 reads TGTGCCAGCAGTTCGCGCAGATTCACAGATACGCAGTATTTT.

The V call is TRBV4-3, the J call TRBJ1-2; D is unresolved. The CDR3 runs 15 residues. CDR1 is LGHNA and CDR2 is YSLEER in the germline V gene. The V gene lost 0 bases and the J gene lost 4 bases, with 12 bases spanning the gap. The CDR3 nucleotides read TGCGCCAGCAGCCAAGAGGCTGGGCGGATCTATGGCTACACCTTC. This sequence encodes CASSQEAGRIYGYTF.